Presented here are 30 T cell receptor beta chains from one specimen sequenced in a study of shared clonotypes between healthy human individuals. Method: immunoSEQ multiplex PCR; TCRdb's copy keeps in-frame clones and lacks some. The repertoire holds roughly 1,500,000 clones, with approximately 98% as singletons. The sequenced material came from naive CD4+ T cells sorted from blood. Subset defined: CD45RA+ positively selected. The receptors were sampled from a man aged 30 to 45 in good health.

V and J are TRBV11-2 and TRBJ1-2; D is unresolved. The V gene's germline CDR1 is SGHAT and CDR2 FQNNGV. The CDR3 runs to 13 residues. V lost 4 bases, J lost 4 bases, and 10 bases lay in between. The CDR3 here is CASSWIGSYGYTF. The CDR3 DNA sequence: TGTGCCAGCAGCTGGATCGGTTCCTATGGCTACACCTTC.

This clone was counted between two and nine times. Other DNA variants within this sample encode the same CDR3. This chain uses TRBV30 with TRBJ1-2; no clear D. The CDR3 length is 11 residues. Germline CDR1 is GTSNPN and CDR2 is SVGIG (reference sequence). The germline V and J ends were trimmed by 0 bases and 5 bases, with 4 bases remaining between them. The CDR3 reads CAWSVGYGYTF. The CDR3, as DNA: TGTGCCTGGAGTGTCGGGTATGGCTACACCTTC.

This sequence joins TRBV25-1 and TRBJ2-7; D is perhaps TRBD2 (6 bases). CDR1 and CDR2 (germline): MGHDK, SYGVNS. The V end was cut by 3 bases, the J end by 2 bases, with 17 bases between. The CDR3 covers 16 residues. The CDR3 nucleotides are TGTGCCAGCAGTGACCTACTAGCAGGAGTTACCTACGAGCAGTACTTC. It translates to CASSDLLAGVTYEQYF.

This chain links TRBV10-2 with TRBJ2-2, with TRBD1 as a possible D gene (5 bases). CDR1 and CDR2 (germline): WSHSY, SAAADI. Trimming cost V 2 bases and J 0 bases, with 16 bases left between them. The CDR3 is 18 residues long. CDR3: CASSEESAMTANTGELFF. CDR3 DNA sequence: TGCGCCAGCAGTGAGGAGTCGGCGATGACAGCGAACACCGGGGAGCTGTTTTTT.

The chain combines TRBV25-1 with TRBJ2-3; no clear D gene. Germline CDR1 is MGHDK and CDR2 is SYGVNS. Trimming cost V 3 bases and J 4 bases, with 5 bases left between them. The CDR3 is made up of 12 amino acids. CDR3 sequence (DNA): TGTGCCAGCAGTGATTTTGCAGATACGCAGTATTTT. It yields the protein CASSDFADTQYF.

The rearrangement uses TRBV25-1 and TRBJ1-1; TRBD1 might be the D (5 bases). Germline V gives CDR1 MGHDK, CDR2 SYGVNS. V gave up 6 bases and J gave up 6 bases, with 8 bases separating them. The CDR3 extends over 11 amino acids. CDR3 amino acids: CASSLGAEAFF. CDR3 sequence (DNA): TGTGCCAGCAGCCTAGGGGCTGAAGCTTTCTTT.

The chain uses TRBV4-3 and TRBJ2-3, with D unclear. This CDR3 region has 14 residues. Germline values: CDR1 LGHNA, CDR2 YSLEER. V was cut by 3 bases and J by 2 bases, with 9 bases left in between. CDR3 coding DNA: TGCGCCAGCAGCCAGGGCGTCTTCACAGATACGCAGTATTTT. Encoded protein: CASSQGVFTDTQYF.

The CDR3 nucleotides are TGTGCCAGCAGCGTATTAGGAAACTCTGGGGCCAACGTCCTGACTTTC. This translates into CASSVLGNSGANVLTF. The chain joins TRBV9 to TRBJ2-6; D uncertain. CDR3 length: 16 amino acids. V was pared by 1 base and J by 0 bases, with 8 bases between. Germline lookup yields CDR1 SGDLS and CDR2 YYNGEE.

V and J are TRBV5-1 and TRBJ2-1, with TRBD1 identical over 7 bases. Germline lookup yields CDR1 SGHRS and CDR2 YFSETQ. The CDR3 runs to 15 residues. V trimming: 4 bases; J trimming: 7 bases; junction bases outside the gene matches: 11. In DNA form, the CDR3 reads TGCGCCAGCAGCCACCTTGAGACAGGGTCTAATGAGCAGTTCTTC. Residues: CASSHLETGSNEQFF.

This chain links TRBV29-1 with TRBJ1-1; 10 nucleotides match TRBD1. The V segment lost 4 bases and the J segment 6 bases; nucleotides outside the gene matches: 5. The CDR3 totals 13 residues. The germline CDR1 and CDR2 sequences are SQVTM and ANQGSEA. This chain's CDR3 is CSVAGQGSPEAFF. For the CDR3, the DNA is TGCAGCGTTGCGGGACAGGGGAGCCCTGAAGCTTTCTTT.

Worth noting for this clone: Within the sample, other DNA sequences also encode this same CDR3. The chain links TRBV5-1 to TRBJ2-1; D is uncertain. The germline CDR1 and CDR2 sequences are SGHRS and YFSETQ. V lost 4 bases to trimming and J lost 0 bases, with 8 bases between them. CDR3 size: 14 residues. The CDR3 here is CASSLDTSYNEQFF. Here the CDR3 DNA reads TGCGCCAGCAGCCTAGACACCTCCTACAATGAGCAGTTCTTC.

The J gene is TRBJ1-4, the V gene TRBV25-1; perhaps TRBD1 as D (5 bases). Per germline, CDR1 MGHDK and CDR2 SYGVNS. This CDR3 has 15 amino acids. V lost 5 bases to trimming and J lost 5 bases, with 15 bases between them. For the CDR3, the DNA is TGTGCCAGCAGTCCGCACAAGGGGAGGAATGAAAAACTGTTTTTT. Protein product: CASSPHKGRNEKLFF. Based on the CDR3 plus reference TRBV25-1 and TRBJ1-4, the full variable domain is EADIYQTPRYLVIGTGKKITLECSQTMGHDKMYWYQQDPGMELHLIHYSYGVNSTEKGDLSSESTVSRIRTEHFPLTLESARPSHTSQYLCASSPHKGRNEKLFFGSGTQLSVL.

V and J are TRBV25-1 and TRBJ2-5; tentative D call: TRBD2 (5 bases). There are 16 residues in the CDR3. Germline CDR1 reads MGHDK; CDR2 reads SYGVNS. Trimming shortened V by 1 base and J by 1 base, and 13 bases separated the two germline ends. CDR3 bases: TGTGCCAGCAGTGAATCCGGGAAGCACCCCCAAGAGACCCAGTACTTC. Its protein product is CASSESGKHPQETQYF. The full variable domain, in which reference TRBV25-1 and TRBJ2-5 provide the parts outside the CDR3, is EADIYQTPRYLVIGTGKKITLECSQTMGHDKMYWYQQDPGMELHLIHYSYGVNSTEKGDLSSESTVSRIRTEHFPLTLESARPSHTSQYLCASSESGKHPQETQYFGPGTRLLVL.

As concerns this clone: Other DNA variants within this sample encode the same CDR3. The chain carries TRBV4-2 and TRBJ2-1; 13 positions agree with TRBD2. The CDR3 has 15 residues. Per the germline V gene, CDR1 is LGHNA and CDR2 is YNFKEQ. V was pared by 4 bases and J by 6 bases, with 3 bases of the junction left unmatched. The CDR3 loop is CASSLGLAGSNEQFF. The CDR3 DNA reads TGTGCCAGCAGCCTGGGACTAGCGGGATCCAATGAGCAGTTCTTC.

This clone was seen just once. The J gene is TRBJ1-2, the V gene TRBV28, with D uncertain. The germline gives CDR1 MDHEN, CDR2 SYDVKM. CDR3 length equals 13 residues. Trimming stripped 1 base from V and 5 bases from J, with 8 bases between. CDR3 DNA: TGTGCCAGCAGTTTATCCCCCTCGTATGGCTACACCTTC. Translation: CASSLSPSYGYTF.

This clone was found once. The V call is TRBV7-3, the J call TRBJ2-1; D is uncertain. The CDR3 consists of 13 residues. Germline V gives CDR1 SGHTA, CDR2 FQGTGA. Trimming took 0 bases from V and 8 from J, leaving 8 bases between them. Here the CDR3 reads CASSLTSVDEQFF. CDR3 DNA sequence: TGTGCCAGCAGCTTAACGTCGGTGGATGAGCAGTTCTTC.

This CDR3 is CASSPEAGVGDEQFF. The CDR3, as DNA: TGTGCCAGCAGCCCCGAAGCGGGAGTTGGCGATGAGCAGTTCTTC. The chain couples TRBV7-3 to TRBJ2-1; TRBD2 matches at 8 bases. This CDR3 has 15 residues. CDR1 SGHTA and CDR2 FQGTGA come from the germline V gene. V shed 5 bases and J 8 bases; nucleotides not matched to a gene: 11.

The V and J genes are TRBV27 and TRBJ2-3; 12 bases fit TRBD2. The CDR3 covers 16 residues. V lost 2 bases, J lost 5 bases, and 5 bases stayed unmatched. Germline-derived CDR1 and CDR2 are MNHEY and SMNVEV (reference sequence). The CDR3 loop reads CASSLGLAGTIDTQYF. DNA for the CDR3: TGTGCCAGCAGTTTAGGACTAGCGGGGACAATAGATACGCAGTATTTT.

The gene calls are TRBV6-1 and TRBJ2-1; tentatively, D is TRBD2 (6 bases). The CDR3 consists of 14 residues. V lost 6 bases and J 2 bases, leaving 11 bases between the germline ends. Germline V gene sequence: CDR1 MNHNS, CDR2 SASEGT. CDR3 loop: CASRAGLPYNEQFF. The CDR3 region has the DNA TGTGCCAGCAGGGCGGGACTTCCCTACAATGAGCAGTTCTTC.

The V gene is TRBV7-2, the J gene TRBJ2-7; D unclear. The CDR3 contains 12 residues. The ends were cut back, 3 bases at V and 3 bases at J, with 6 bases in the middle. Germline V gene sequence: CDR1 SGHTA, CDR2 FQGNSA. The CDR3 bases are TGTGCCAGCAGCTTCGGATACTACGAGCAGTACTTC. Its translation is CASSFGYYEQYF.

The rearrangement uses TRBV5-8 and TRBJ2-3; 7 bases align to TRBD2. Germline V CDR1 and CDR2: SGHTS, YDEGEE. The ends lost 0 bases at V and 4 bases at J; junction bases unmatched: 5. The CDR3 length is 15 residues. This CDR3 reads CASSLAAGVADTQYF. The CDR3 nucleotides are TGTGCCAGCAGCTTGGCTGCGGGAGTCGCAGATACGCAGTATTTT.

The rearrangement uses TRBV6-6 and TRBJ2-3; TRBD2 is a possible D gene (5 bases). V lost 2 bases, J lost 0 bases, and 12 bases lay in between. Germline V gives CDR1 MNHNY, CDR2 SVGAGI (reference sequence). The CDR3 extends over 16 amino acids. CDR3: CASSYTHPGSTDTQYF. CDR3 bases: TGTGCCAGCAGTTACACACATCCGGGGAGCACAGATACGCAGTATTTT.

J is TRBJ2-2 and V is TRBV13; TRBD2 might be the D (5 bases). The length of the CDR3 is 14 residues. CDR1 and CDR2 (germline): PRHDT, FYEKMQ (reference sequence). Trimming cost V 0 bases and J 3 bases, with 5 bases left between them. The CDR3: CASSLGGDTGELFF. The CDR3 nucleotides read TGTGCCAGCAGCTTAGGGGGAGACACCGGGGAGCTGTTTTTT.

The chain links TRBV5-6 to TRBJ2-3, with TRBD2 matching 11 bases. Germline V CDR1 and CDR2: SGHDT, YYEEEE. J lost 5 bases, V lost 4 bases, and 12 bases had no gene match. The CDR3 has 17 amino acids. The CDR3 sequence is CASSGPLAGVAKDTQYF. The CDR3 DNA reads TGTGCCAGCAGCGGCCCACTAGCGGGAGTAGCAAAAGATACGCAGTATTTT. The full variable domain, rest sourced from reference TRBV5-6 and TRBJ2-3, is DAGVTQSPTHLIKTRGQQVTLRCSPKSGHDTVSWYQQALGQGPQFIFQYYEEEERQRGNFPDRFSGHQFPNYSSELNVNALLLGDSALYLCASSGPLAGVAKDTQYFGPGTRLTVL.

J is TRBJ2-7 and V is TRBV28; possibly TRBD1 for D (6 bases). CDR1 MDHEN and CDR2 SYDVKM come from the germline V gene. The CDR3 extends over 15 amino acids. Trimming cost V 5 bases and J 2 bases, with 16 bases left between them. This CDR3 reads CASSPGTPRTYEQYF. In DNA form, the CDR3 reads TGTGCCAGCAGTCCCGGGACACCCCGAACCTACGAGCAGTACTTC.

The rearrangement uses TRBV28 and TRBJ1-4; D is possibly TRBD1 (6 bases). The V gene's germline CDR1 is MDHEN and CDR2 SYDVKM. V lost 7 bases to trimming and J lost 5 bases, with 23 bases between them. The CDR3 loop spans 17 amino acids. The CDR3 protein is CASNKPPGAAGNEKLFF. The CDR3 DNA sequence: TGTGCCAGCAACAAACCCCCAGGGGCGGCAGGGAATGAAAAACTGTTTTTT.

V and J are TRBV5-1 and TRBJ2-4; D may be TRBD1 (6 bases). Trimming left V 4 bases short and J 0 bases short, with 17 bases between. The germline V gene has CDR1 SGHRS and CDR2 YFSETQ. CDR3 length equals 17 residues. The CDR3 nucleotides are TGCGCCAGCAGCCCAAGGACAGACGTATTAGCCAAAAACATTCAGTACTTC. It yields the protein CASSPRTDVLAKNIQYF.

The V call is TRBV5-1, the J call TRBJ2-3; TRBD1 aligns across 10 bases. Germline V lookup: CDR1 SGHRS, CDR2 YFSETQ. The CDR3 runs to 14 residues. The trim removed 5 bases at V and 4 bases at J, leaving 4 bases unmatched. CDR3: CASRQGTGADTQYF. DNA for the CDR3: TGCGCCAGCAGGCAGGGGACAGGGGCAGATACGCAGTATTTT.

The chain couples TRBV5-4 to TRBJ2-3, with D unclear. The CDR3 runs to 16 residues. The germline V gene encodes CDR1 SGHNT and CDR2 YYREEE (reference sequence). Trimming took 4 bases from V and 2 from J, leaving 17 bases between them. CDR3: CASSRWASQYTDTQYF. The CDR3, as DNA: TGTGCCAGCAGCCGGTGGGCAAGCCAGTACACAGATACGCAGTATTTT.

The rearrangement uses TRBV11-3 and TRBJ2-1; TRBD2 matches at 11 bases. The V gene's germline CDR1 is SGHNT and CDR2 YENEEA. V trimming: 5 bases; J trimming: 9 bases; junction bases outside the gene matches: 12. This CDR3 comprises 16 residues. CDR3 bases: TGTGCCAGCAGCCCTCGCGGTAGCGGGAGGGCCGTTGAGCAGTTCTTC. Translating it yields CASSPRGSGRAVEQFF.